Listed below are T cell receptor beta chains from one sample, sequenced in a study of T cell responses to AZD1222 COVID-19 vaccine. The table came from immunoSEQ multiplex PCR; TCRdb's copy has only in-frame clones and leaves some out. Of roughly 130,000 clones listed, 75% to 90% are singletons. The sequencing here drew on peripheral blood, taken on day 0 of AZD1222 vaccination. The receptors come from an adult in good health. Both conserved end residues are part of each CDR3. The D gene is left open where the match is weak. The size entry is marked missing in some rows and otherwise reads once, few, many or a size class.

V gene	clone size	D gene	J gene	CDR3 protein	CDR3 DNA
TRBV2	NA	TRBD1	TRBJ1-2	CASRTGDSGYTF	TGTGCCAGCAGGACAGGGGATTCTGGCTACACCTTC
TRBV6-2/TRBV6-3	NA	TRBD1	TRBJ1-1	CASSYPTGRLNTEAFF	TGTGCCAGCAGTTACCCGACAGGGAGGCTGAACACTGAAGCTTTCTTT
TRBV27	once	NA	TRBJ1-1	CASSSASLNTEAFF	TGTGCCAGCAGTTCGGCAAGCCTGAACACTGAAGCTTTCTTT
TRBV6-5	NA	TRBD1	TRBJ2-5	CASSSPTGLGQETQYF	TGTGCCAGCAGTTCCCCGACAGGGTTGGGGCAAGAGACCCAGTACTTC
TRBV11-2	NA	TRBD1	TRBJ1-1	CASNPEGAMGTEAFF	TGTGCCAGCAACCCGGAGGGGGCTATGGGCACTGAAGCTTTCTTT
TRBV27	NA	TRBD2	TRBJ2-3	CASSLLTILAGGRPDTQYF	TGTGCCAGCAGTTTATTAACCATTCTAGCGGGGGGGCGTCCAGATACGCAGTATTTT
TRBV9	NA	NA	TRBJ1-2	CASSVEGNYGYTF	TGTGCCAGCAGCGTAGAAGGAAACTATGGCTACACCTTC
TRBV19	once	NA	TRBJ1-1	CASSIVRGGSTEAFF	TGTGCCAGTAGTATAGTGAGAGGGGGATCCACTGAAGCTTTCTTT
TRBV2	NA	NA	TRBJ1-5	CASKTGSINQPQHF	TGTGCCAGCAAAACAGGGAGTATCAATCAGCCCCAGCATTTT
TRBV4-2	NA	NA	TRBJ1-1	CASSQGGVEQENTEAFF	TGTGCCAGCAGCCAAGGAGGCGTTGAACAGGAAAACACTGAAGCTTTCTTT
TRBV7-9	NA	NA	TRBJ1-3	CASSLSTSGNTIYF	TGTGCCAGCAGCTTGAGTACGTCGGGAAACACCATATATTTT
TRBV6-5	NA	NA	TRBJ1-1	CASSWLVVAFF	TGTGCCAGCAGCTGGCTGGTAGTAGCTTTCTTT
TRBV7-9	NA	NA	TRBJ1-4	CASSLDVKGEKLFF	TGTGCCAGCAGCTTAGACGTGAAGGGTGAAAAACTGTTTTTT
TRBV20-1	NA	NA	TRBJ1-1	CTCSENTEAFF	TGCACCTGCTCAGAGAACACTGAAGCTTTCTTT
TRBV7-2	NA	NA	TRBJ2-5	CASSGHGGAETQYF	TGTGCCAGCAGCGGACATGGGGGCGCGGAGACCCAGTACTTC
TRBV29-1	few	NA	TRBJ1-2	CSARNPDGGYTF	TGCAGCGCCCGGAACCCGGACGGCGGCTACACCTTC
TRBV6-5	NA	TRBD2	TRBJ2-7	CASSSDGGFYEQYF	TGTGCCAGCAGCTCCGACGGGGGGTTCTACGAGCAGTACTTC
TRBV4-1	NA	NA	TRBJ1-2	CASSQGRAILYGYTF	TGCGCCAGCAGCCAAGGGAGGGCAATCCTTTATGGCTACACCTTC
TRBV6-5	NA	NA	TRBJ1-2	CASIGQVQGYTF	TGTGCCAGCATTGGGCAGGTCCAGGGCTACACCTTC
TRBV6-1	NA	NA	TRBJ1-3	CASSREGNTIYF	TGTGCCAGCAGTCGTGAGGGAAACACCATATATTTT
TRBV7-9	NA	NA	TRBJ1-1	CASSQDWDPRWEAFF	TGTGCCAGCAGCCAAGACTGGGACCCGCGGTGGGAAGCTTTCTTT
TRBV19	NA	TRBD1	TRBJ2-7	CASSPGQGASYEQYF	TGTGCCAGTAGCCCGGGGCAGGGGGCTTCCTACGAGCAGTACTTC
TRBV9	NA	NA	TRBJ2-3	CASSVGSGASTGTQYF	TGTGCCAGCAGCGTAGGGTCTGGGGCCAGCACGGGTACGCAGTATTTT
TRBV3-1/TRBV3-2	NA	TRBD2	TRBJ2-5	CASSQEGILAGGYQETQYF	TGTGCCAGCAGCCAAGAGGGTATACTAGCGGGGGGATACCAAGAGACCCAGTACTTC
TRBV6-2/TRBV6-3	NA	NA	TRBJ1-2	CASSYSQRVTGYTF	TGTGCCAGCAGTTACTCCCAAAGGGTCACCGGCTACACCTTC
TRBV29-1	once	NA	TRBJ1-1	CSVEDQGKEAFF	TGCAGCGTTGAAGATCAAGGTAAAGAGGCTTTCTTT
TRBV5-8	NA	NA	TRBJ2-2	CASSFGRTNTGELFF	TGTGCCAGCAGCTTCGGGCGGACGAACACCGGGGAGCTGTTTTTT
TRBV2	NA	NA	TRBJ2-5	CASEGNQETQYF	TGTGCCAGCGAAGGTAACCAAGAGACCCAGTACTTC
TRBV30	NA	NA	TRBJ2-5	CAWSEVFETQYF	TGTGCCTGGAGTGAGGTGTTTGAGACCCAGTACTTC
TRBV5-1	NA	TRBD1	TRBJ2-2	CASRRTGVNTGELFF	TGCGCCAGCAGGAGGACAGGGGTTAACACCGGGGAGCTGTTTTTT
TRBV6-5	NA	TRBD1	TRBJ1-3	CASSSEQGSRNTIYF	TGTGCCAGCAGTTCCGAACAGGGGTCGAGGAACACCATATATTTT
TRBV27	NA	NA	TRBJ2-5	CASSILGKETQYF	TGTGCCAGCAGCATACTTGGCAAAGAGACCCAGTACTTC
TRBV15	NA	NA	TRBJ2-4	CATSRGQTKNIQYF	TGTGCCACCAGCAGAGGTCAAACCAAAAACATTCAGTACTTC
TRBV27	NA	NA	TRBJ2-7	CASSFGLGGEQYF	TGTGCCAGCAGTTTCGGCCTAGGGGGAGAGCAGTACTTC
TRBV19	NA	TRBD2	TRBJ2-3	CASSMAATSGVYTDTQYF	TGTGCCAGTAGTATGGCTGCCACTAGCGGGGTCTACACAGATACGCAGTATTTT
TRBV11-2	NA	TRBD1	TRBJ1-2	CASSPLRGTVGDGYTF	TGTGCCAGCAGCCCCCTTAGAGGGACAGTTGGTGATGGCTACACCTTC
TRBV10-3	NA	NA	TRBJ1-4	CAISEKTLEEKLFF	TGTGCCATCAGTGAGAAGACCTTGGAAGAAAAACTGTTTTTT
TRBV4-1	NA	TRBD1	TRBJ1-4	CASRQTLQGALREKLFF	TGCGCCAGCAGACAAACCCTACAGGGGGCGCTCCGGGAAAAACTGTTTTTT
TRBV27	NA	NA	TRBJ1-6	CASSLGGPGSPLHF	TGTGCCAGCAGTTTAGGGGGGCCGGGTTCACCCCTCCACTTT
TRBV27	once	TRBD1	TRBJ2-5	CASSFSTGFGETQYF	TGTGCCAGCAGTTTCTCGACAGGGTTCGGTGAGACCCAGTACTTC
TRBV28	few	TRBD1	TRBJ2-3	CASSPAPDRGHYTQYF	TGTGCCAGCAGTCCAGCGCCGGACAGGGGGCATTATACGCAGTATTTT
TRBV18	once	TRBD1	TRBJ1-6	CASSPSTGAVDSPLHF	TGTGCCAGCTCACCCTCGACAGGGGCCGTGGATTCACCCCTCCACTTT
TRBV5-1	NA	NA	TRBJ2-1	CASSLAGARGGEQFF	TGCGCCAGCAGCTTGGCTGGGGCGCGTGGGGGTGAGCAGTTCTTC
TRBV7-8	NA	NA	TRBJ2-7	CASSPGRFSYEQYF	TGTGCCAGCAGCCCCGGTCGTTTCTCCTACGAGCAGTACTTC
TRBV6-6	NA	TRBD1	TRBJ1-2	CASRAGTGGLSNGYTF	TGTGCCAGCAGGGCAGGGACAGGGGGCCTTTCGAATGGCTACACCTTC
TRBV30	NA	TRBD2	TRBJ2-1	CACRGWGLADYNEQFF	TGTGCCTGCCGGGGTTGGGGACTAGCAGACTACAATGAGCAGTTCTTC
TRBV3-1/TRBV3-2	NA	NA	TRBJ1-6	CASSQESPPNSPLHF	TGTGCCAGCAGCCAAGAAAGCCCTCCGAATTCACCCCTCCACTTT
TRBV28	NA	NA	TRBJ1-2	CASWPGNYGYTF	TGTGCCAGCTGGCCCGGAAACTATGGCTACACCTTC
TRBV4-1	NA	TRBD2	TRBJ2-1	CASSQRPPSGGNNEQFF	TGCGCCAGCAGCCAAAGACCCCCGAGCGGGGGTAACAATGAGCAGTTCTTC
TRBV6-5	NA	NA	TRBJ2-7	CASSYLGTSYEQYF	TGTGCCAGCAGTTACTTAGGGACATCCTACGAGCAGTACTTC
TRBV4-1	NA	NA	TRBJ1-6	CASSRLNDGSPLHF	TGCGCCAGCAGCCGCCTTAACGACGGTTCACCCCTCCACTTT